The entry that follows covers one TCR beta chain sequence. What it binds is unknown. The source of the sample is a study of regulatory T cells in long-lasting Graves disease. About the study: Graves' patients, diagnosed recently, had received antithyroid drugs under 3 months. Regarding the study as a whole: Having few samples may have compromised the accuracy.

Building of the TCR beta libraries involved iRepertoire HTBI primers and Arm-PCR of CDR3 regions. Per the study methods: Identification yielded 55 to 75 TRBV and 15 or so TRBJ segments across samples. One entry per CDR3 protein, called by TCRdb with MiXCR from the multiplex PCR reads. The V and J calls and clone size come from TCRdb's table, not from the authors' own analysis. This sample carries about 560,000 distinct CDR3 sequences, roughly 15% of them seen once, and the ten largest clones take around 12%. As for time point: newly diagnosed GD, antithyroid drugs for less than 3 months. PBMCs were the source of the RNA used for TCR sequencing. This same sample was also part of a study on T cells in Graves' hyperthyroidism and ophthalmopathy. From that second work: The primer set for the first-round RT-PCR of the TCR CDR3 was HTBI.

Source: peripheral blood mononuclear cells (PBMCs), taken at new diagnosis, from a patient treated with antithyroid drugs. This clonotype was obtained from a man between 18 and 35 years old with Graves disease.

The chain's CDR3 is CASSLAGYTYNEQFF. The CDR3 DNA reads as TGTGCCAGCAGCTTAGCGGGATATACTTACAATGAGCAGTTCTTC. V gene TRBV7-9 combines with J gene TRBJ2-1; D call uncertain. V shed 0 bases and J shed 4 bases, with 10 bases lying between them. CDR1 and CDR2 from the germline V gene are SEHNR and FQNEAQ (reference sequence). The CDR3 has 15 residues.